This T cell receptor (beta chain) came from a study of T cell responses to AZD1222 COVID-19 vaccine. Sequencing was performed with immunoSEQ multiplex PCR; in TCRdb, only in-frame clones are kept and a portion is missing. The sample holds roughly 160,000 clones, approximately 88% seen once. V lost 6 bases, J lost 1 base, and 7 bases stayed unmatched. The CDR3 has 16 residues. Germline CDR1 and CDR2: KGHDR and SFDVKD. This clone was seen only once. The TCR sequence derives from an adult who received the AZD1222 COVID-19 vaccine. The gene calls are TRBV24-1 and TRBJ2-3; TRBD1 aligns across 9 bases. The source was peripheral blood, collected 28 days after the second AZD1222 dose. CDR3 in amino acids: CATSLPGQGGTDTQYF. For the CDR3, the DNA is TGTGCCACCAGTCTGCCGGGACAGGGCGGCACAGATACGCAGTATTTT.